This T cell receptor beta chain was sequenced during a study of regulatory T cells in long-lasting Graves disease. Time point in this sample: newly diagnosed GD, antithyroid drugs for less than 3 months. From RNA extracted from PBMCs, the TCR library was made. Arm-PCR of CDR3 regions and iRepertoire HTBI primers were used to build TCR beta libraries. One entry per CDR3 protein, called by TCRdb with MiXCR from the multiplex PCR reads. The table records 550,000 to 700,000 distinct CDR3 sequences, 16% of them present only once. In its sample, this clonotype was seen a few times. With 1 base removed from V and 0 bases from J, the gap between germline ends came to 7 bases. The germline gives CDR1 PRHDT, CDR2 FYEKMQ (reference sequence). The CDR3 runs to 15 residues. The sample was also reused in another study, on T cells in Graves' hyperthyroidism and ophthalmopathy. Per that study: HTBI primers were used for first-round RT-PCR of the TCR CDR3.

Here the sequenced sample was peripheral blood mononuclear cells (PBMCs), taken at new diagnosis, from a patient treated with antithyroid drugs. This chain links TRBV13 with TRBJ1-3; D remains unclear. This receptor was identified in a young man with Graves disease. CDR3 residues: CASSLERDSGNTIYF. For the CDR3, the DNA is TGTGCCAGCAGCTTAGAGAGGGACTCTGGAAACACCATATATTTT.